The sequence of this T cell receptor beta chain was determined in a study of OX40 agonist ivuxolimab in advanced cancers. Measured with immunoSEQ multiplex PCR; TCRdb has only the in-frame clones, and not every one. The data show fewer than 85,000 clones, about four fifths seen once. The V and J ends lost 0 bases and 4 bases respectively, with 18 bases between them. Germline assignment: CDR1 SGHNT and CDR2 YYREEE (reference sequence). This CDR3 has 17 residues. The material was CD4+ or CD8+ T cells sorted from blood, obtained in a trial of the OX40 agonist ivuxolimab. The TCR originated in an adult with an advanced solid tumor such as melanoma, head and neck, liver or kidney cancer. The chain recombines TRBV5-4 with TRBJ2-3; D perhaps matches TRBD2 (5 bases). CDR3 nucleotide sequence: TGTGCCAGCAGCTTGGTGCGGGCTAGAGCGTTCGCAGATACGCAGTATTTT. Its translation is CASSLVRARAFADTQYF.